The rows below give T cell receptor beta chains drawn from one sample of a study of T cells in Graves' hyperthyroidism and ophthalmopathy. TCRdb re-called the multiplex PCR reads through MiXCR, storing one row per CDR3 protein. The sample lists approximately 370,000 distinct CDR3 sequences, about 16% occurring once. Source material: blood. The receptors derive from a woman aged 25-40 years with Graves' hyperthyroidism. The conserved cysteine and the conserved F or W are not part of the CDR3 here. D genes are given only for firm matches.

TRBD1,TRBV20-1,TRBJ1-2,SARTGVNYGYT
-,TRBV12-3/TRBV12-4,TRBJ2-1,ASTSSRGNEQF
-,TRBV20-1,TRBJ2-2,SAPDSSSAGELF
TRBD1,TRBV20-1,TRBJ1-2,SARQGVGNYGYT
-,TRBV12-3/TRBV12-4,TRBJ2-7,ASSRDPNTYEQY
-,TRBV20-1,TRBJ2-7,SAGGNDIREQY
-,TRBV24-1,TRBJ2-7,ATSDSIGPYEQY
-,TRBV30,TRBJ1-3,AWSWGDAIY
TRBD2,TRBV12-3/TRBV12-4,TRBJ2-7,ASSLSPLAARYEQY
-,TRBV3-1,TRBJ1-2,ASSQEGVAAPRYGYT
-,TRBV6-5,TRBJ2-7,ASSYSLGNYEQY
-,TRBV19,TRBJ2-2,ASSIRGTGELF
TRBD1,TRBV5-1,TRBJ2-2,ASSLATGANTGELF
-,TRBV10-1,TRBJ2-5,ASSESGAQETQY
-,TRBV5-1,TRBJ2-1,ASSLGGGLYNEQF
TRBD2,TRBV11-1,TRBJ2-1,ASSLGLAGGLEQF
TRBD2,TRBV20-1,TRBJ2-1,SAEGIAGVYNEQF
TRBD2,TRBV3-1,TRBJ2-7,ASSQDRGGTSGTYEQY
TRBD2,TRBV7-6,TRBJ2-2,ASSLGAGDPGELL
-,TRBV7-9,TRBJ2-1,ASNLSGSSYNEQF
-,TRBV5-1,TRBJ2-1,ASRGAGDEQF
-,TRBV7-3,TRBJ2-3,ASSQWPNRGDTQY
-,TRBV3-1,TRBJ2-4,ASSQDGGGNIQY
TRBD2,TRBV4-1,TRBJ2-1,ASSQQTSGGSYNEQF
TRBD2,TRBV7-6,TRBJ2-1,ASSSGTSGSFGEQF
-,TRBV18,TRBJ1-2,ASSRTRSVNYGYT
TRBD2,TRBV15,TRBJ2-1,ATSRVTSGHNEQF
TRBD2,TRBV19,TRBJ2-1,ASSISIGTKSSGSFYEQF
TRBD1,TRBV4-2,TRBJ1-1,ASSPPDRVGTEAF
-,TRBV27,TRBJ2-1,ASSFGGRGTNNEQF
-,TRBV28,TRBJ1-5,ASRSGGQVEPQH
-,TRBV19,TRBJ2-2,ASTIEGINTGELF
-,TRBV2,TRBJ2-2,ASSEQGTNTGELF
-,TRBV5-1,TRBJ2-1,ASSLVRLEANEQF
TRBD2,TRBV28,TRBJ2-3,ASSQRLAGSDTQY
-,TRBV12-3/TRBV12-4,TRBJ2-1,ASVDYNEQF
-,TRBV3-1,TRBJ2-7,ASSQEGGAGLYEQY
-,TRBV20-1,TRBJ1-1,SARDWAPAEAF
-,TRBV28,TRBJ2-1,ASSADYNEQF